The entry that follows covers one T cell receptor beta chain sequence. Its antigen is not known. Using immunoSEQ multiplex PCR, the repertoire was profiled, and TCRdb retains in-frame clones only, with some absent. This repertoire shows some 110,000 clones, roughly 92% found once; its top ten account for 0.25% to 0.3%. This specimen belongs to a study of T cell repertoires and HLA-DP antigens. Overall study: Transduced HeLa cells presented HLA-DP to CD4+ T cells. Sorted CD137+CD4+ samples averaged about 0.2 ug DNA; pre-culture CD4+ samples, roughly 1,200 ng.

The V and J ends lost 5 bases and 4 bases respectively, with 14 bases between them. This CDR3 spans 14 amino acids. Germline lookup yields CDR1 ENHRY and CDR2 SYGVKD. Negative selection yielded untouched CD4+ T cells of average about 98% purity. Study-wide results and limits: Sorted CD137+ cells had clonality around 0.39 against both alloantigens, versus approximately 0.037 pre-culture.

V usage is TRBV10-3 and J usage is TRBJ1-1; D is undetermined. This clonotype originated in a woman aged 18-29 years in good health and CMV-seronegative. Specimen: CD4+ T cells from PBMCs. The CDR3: CAISTRAGVTEAFF. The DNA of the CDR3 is TGTGCCATCAGTACACGGGCCGGGGTCACTGAAGCTTTCTTT.